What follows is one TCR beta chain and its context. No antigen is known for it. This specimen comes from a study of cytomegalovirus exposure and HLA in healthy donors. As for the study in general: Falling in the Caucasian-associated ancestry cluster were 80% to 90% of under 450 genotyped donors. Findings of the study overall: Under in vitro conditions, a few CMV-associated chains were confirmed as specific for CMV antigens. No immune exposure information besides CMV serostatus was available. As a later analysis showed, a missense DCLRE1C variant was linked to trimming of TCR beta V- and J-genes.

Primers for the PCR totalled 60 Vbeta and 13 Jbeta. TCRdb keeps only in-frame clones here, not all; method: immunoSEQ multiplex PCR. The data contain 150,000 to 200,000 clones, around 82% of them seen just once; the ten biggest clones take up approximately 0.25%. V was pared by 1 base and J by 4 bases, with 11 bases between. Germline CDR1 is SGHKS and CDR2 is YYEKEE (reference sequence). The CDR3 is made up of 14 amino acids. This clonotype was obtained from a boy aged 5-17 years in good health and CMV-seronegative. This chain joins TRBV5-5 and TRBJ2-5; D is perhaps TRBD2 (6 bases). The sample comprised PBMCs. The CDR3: CASSLLGEVETQYF. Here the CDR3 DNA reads TGTGCCAGCAGCTTGTTAGGGGAGGTAGAGACCCAGTACTTC.